Below are 2 T cell receptor beta chains sequenced from a single sample in a study of cytomegalovirus exposure and HLA in healthy donors (dated by TCRdb to about 2017). The library came from the immunoSEQ multiplex PCR assay. A mixture of 60 forward primers for TCR Vbeta segments and 13 reverse primers for TCR Jbeta segments was used in the multiplex PCR. TCRdb retrieved this table from immuneACCESS and kept in-frame rearrangements only. Not all clones are present; in checked studies, unresolved V genes account for under half, and no reason is known for the remainder. The sample records approximately 110,000 clones, approximately 80% of which are singletons. The ten biggest clones cover under 0.3% of the sample. Sample: PBMCs. The receptors originated from a man aged 50-59 years in good health and CMV-seronegative.

The V gene is TRBV19, the J gene TRBJ1-1; D is unresolved. With 2 bases removed from V and 6 bases from J, the gap between germline ends came to 13 bases. Germline V gene sequence: CDR1 LNHDA, CDR2 SQIVND (reference sequence). CDR3 size: 14 residues. The CDR3 here is CASSIRPGEAEAFF. The DNA for the CDR3 is TGTGCCAGTAGTATACGGCCCGGAGAGGCTGAAGCTTTCTTT.

The J gene is TRBJ2-7, the V gene TRBV28, with D tentatively TRBD2 (6 bases). Per the germline V gene, CDR1 is MDHEN and CDR2 is SYDVKM. CDR3 size: 12 residues. Trimming stripped 6 bases from V and 4 bases from J, with 10 bases between. The CDR3 nucleotides read TGTGCCAGCAGGGGGGGACGATACGAGCAGTACTTC. Amino acids: CASRGGRYEQYF.